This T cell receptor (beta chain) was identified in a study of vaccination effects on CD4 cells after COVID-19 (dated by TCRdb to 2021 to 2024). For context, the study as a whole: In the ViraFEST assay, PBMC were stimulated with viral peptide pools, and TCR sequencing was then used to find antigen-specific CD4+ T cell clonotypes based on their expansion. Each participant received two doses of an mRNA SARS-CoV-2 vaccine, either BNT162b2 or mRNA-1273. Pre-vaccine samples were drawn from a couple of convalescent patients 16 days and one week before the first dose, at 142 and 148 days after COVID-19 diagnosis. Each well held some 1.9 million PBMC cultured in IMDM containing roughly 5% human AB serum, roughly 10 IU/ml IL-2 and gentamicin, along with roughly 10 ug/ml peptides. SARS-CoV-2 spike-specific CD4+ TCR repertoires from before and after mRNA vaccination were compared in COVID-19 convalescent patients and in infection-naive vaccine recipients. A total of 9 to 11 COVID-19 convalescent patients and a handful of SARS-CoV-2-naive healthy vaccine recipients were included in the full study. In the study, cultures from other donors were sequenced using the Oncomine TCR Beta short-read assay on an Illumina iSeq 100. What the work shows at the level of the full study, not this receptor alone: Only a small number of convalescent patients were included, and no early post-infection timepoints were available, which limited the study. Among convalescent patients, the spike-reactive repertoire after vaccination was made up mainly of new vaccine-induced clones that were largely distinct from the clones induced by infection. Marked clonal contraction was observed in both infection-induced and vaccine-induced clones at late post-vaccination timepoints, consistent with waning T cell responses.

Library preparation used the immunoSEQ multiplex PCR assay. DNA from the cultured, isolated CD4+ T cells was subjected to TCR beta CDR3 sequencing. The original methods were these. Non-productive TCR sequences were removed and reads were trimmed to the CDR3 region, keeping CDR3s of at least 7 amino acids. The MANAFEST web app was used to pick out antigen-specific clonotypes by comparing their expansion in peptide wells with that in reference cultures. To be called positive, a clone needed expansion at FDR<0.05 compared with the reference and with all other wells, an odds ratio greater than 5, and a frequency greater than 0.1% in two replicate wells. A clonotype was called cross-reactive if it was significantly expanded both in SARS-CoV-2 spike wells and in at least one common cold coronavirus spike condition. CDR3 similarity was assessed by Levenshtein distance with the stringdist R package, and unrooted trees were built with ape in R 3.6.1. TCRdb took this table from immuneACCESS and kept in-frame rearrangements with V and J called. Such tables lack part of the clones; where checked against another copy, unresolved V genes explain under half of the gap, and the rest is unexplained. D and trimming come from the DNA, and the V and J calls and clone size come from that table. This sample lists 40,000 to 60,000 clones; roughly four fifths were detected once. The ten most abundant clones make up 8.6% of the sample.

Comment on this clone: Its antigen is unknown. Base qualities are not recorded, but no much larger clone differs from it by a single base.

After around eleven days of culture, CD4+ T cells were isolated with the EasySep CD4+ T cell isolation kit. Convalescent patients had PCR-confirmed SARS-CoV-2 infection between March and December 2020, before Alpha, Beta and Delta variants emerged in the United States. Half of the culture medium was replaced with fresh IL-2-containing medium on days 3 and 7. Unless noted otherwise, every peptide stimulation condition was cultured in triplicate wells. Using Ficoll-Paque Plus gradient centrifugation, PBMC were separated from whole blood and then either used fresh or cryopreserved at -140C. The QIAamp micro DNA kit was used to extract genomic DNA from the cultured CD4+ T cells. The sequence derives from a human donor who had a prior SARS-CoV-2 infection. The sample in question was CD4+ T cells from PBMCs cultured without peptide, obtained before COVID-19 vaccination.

The CDR3: CASSQDPTSDWTQYF. DNA sequence: TGTGCCAGCAGCCAAGACCCTACTAGCGATTGGACCCAGTACTTC. In this chain, TRBV4-2 is recombined with TRBJ2-5; the junction holds 7 bases that match TRBD2. The CDR3 goes from the cysteine to the phenylalanine over 15 residues. Kept here is only the CDR3 DNA, which spans 45 bases and is read in frame from base 1. Based on the germline V gene, the CDR1 and CDR2 sequences are LGHNA and YNFKEQ. Germline trimming: 0 bases from V, 7 bases from J; junction bases outside gene matches: 8.